One T cell receptor beta chain is described in this entry. Its cognate antigen is unknown. This entry is derived from a study of cytomegalovirus exposure and HLA in healthy donors. Germline CDR1 reads MNHNS; CDR2 reads SASEGT. With V trimmed by 5 bases and J by 5 bases, 5 bases remained unmatched. This CDR3 is built from 14 residues. General study results and limits: Highly shared variants forming one cluster were likely a sequencing artifact. The presence/absence work took it that sequencing depth was about the same across donors. An analysis done earlier found most TCR beta V segments productive about 90% or about 30% of the time.

Both 60 Vbeta primers and 13 Jbeta primers went into the PCR. The table came from immunoSEQ multiplex PCR; TCRdb's copy has only in-frame clones and leaves some out. The sample lists some 120,000 clones; around three quarters were seen once. The V call is TRBV6-1, the J call TRBJ1-1, with TRBD1 matching over 10 bases. Sequencing was performed on PBMCs. The TCR was taken from a young man in good health and CMV-seropositive. DNA for the CDR3: TGTGCCAGCAGTTATGGGACAGGGGCTACTGAAGCTTTCTTT. Amino acid sequence: CASSYGTGATEAFF.